These 12 T cell receptor beta chains came from one sample sequenced in a study of cytomegalovirus exposure and HLA in healthy donors. Amplification used 60 Vbeta primers and 13 Jbeta primers. Here immunoSEQ multiplex PCR was the method, and the copy in TCRdb shows in-frame clones only, minus some. Of more than 110,000 clones in the sample, around 81% were seen once. Sequencing was done on a sample of PBMCs. The receptors were gathered from a male donor in good health and CMV-seronegative.

This sequence joins TRBV6-5 and TRBJ1-2; D remains ambiguous. Germline CDR1 and CDR2: MNHEY and SVGAGI. V shed 5 bases and J shed 4 bases, with 11 bases lying between them. This CDR3 is built from 13 residues. The CDR3 region is CASSQRQAYGYTF. The DNA for the CDR3 is TGTGCCAGCAGTCAAAGACAAGCCTATGGCTACACCTTC.

The chain recombines TRBV6-1 with TRBJ2-1; 8 nucleotides line up with TRBD2. V shed 8 bases, J shed 5 bases, and the junction held 11 bases outside the gene matches. The CDR3 consists of 15 residues. Germline V gives CDR1 MNHNS, CDR2 SASEGT. The chain's CDR3 is CASVPRTSRHNEQFF. In DNA, the CDR3 is TGTGCCAGCGTCCCACGGACTAGCCGACACAATGAGCAGTTCTTC.

V gene TRBV5-1 combines with J gene TRBJ2-3; 7 bases align to TRBD2. CDR1 SGHRS and CDR2 YFSETQ come from the germline V gene. J gave up 4 bases and V 2 bases, and 7 bases lay outside the gene matches. The CDR3 extends over 15 amino acids. CDR3 DNA: TGCGCCAGCAGCTTAACGGGAGGCCCGCCAGATACGCAGTATTTT. Protein sequence: CASSLTGGPPDTQYF.

The chain links TRBV4-1 to TRBJ2-7, with TRBD1 matching 9 bases. CDR1 MGHRA and CDR2 YSYEKL come from the germline V gene. Trimming took 0 bases from V and 4 from J; bases not matched to a gene: 1. This CDR3 spans 14 amino acids. This CDR3 is CASSQEQGAYEQYF. Written as DNA, the CDR3 is TGCGCCAGCAGCCAAGAACAGGGGGCGTACGAGCAGTACTTC.

The chain is built from TRBV7-6 and TRBJ2-5; 8 positions match TRBD1. V lost 3 bases, J lost 4 bases, and 10 bases stayed unmatched. Germline assignment: CDR1 SGHVS and CDR2 FNYEAQ. The CDR3 spans 16 residues. The CDR3 region has the DNA TGTGCCAGCAGCTTGGGGACAGGCGAGATGGGAGAGACCCAGTACTTC. Translated: CASSLGTGEMGETQYF.

This chain joins TRBV29-1 and TRBJ2-1; tentative D call: TRBD2 (5 bases). The CDR3 spans 14 residues. Per the germline V gene, CDR1 is SQVTM and CDR2 is ANQGSEA. The V gene lost 7 bases and the J gene lost 9 bases, with 22 bases spanning the gap. The CDR3, as DNA: TGCAGCGCTACGGGAAGCCCCGGATCTAGTGAGCAGTTCTTC. Translating it yields CSATGSPGSSEQFF.

The rearrangement joins TRBV5-6 to TRBJ2-1; D possibly corresponds to TRBD2 (6 bases). The CDR3 covers 16 residues. V shed 1 base and J shed 1 base, with 12 bases lying between them. The germline V gene encodes CDR1 SGHDT and CDR2 YYEEEE. The CDR3 sequence is CASSLRQGTSYNEQFF. DNA of the CDR3: TGTGCCAGCAGCTTGCGGCAAGGGACTTCCTACAATGAGCAGTTCTTC.

J is TRBJ2-7 and V is TRBV5-6, with 7 bases that match TRBD2. CDR3 length equals 13 residues. V shed 0 bases, J shed 6 bases, and the junction held 3 bases outside the gene matches. CDR1 and CDR2 from the germline V gene are SGHDT and YYEEEE. The CDR3 loop reads CASSLASGFEQYF. As DNA, the CDR3 is TGTGCCAGCAGCTTGGCTAGCGGCTTCGAGCAGTACTTC.

The rearrangement joins TRBV7-3 to TRBJ2-2; 9 bases line up with TRBD1. The V gene end was trimmed by 10 bases and the J gene end by 0 bases; junction bases not matched to a gene: 6. CDR1 is SGHTA and CDR2 is FQGTGA in the germline V gene. The CDR3 loop spans 15 amino acids. The CDR3 loop reads CATAGDRANTGELFF. CDR3 sequence (DNA): TGTGCCACCGCTGGGGACAGGGCGAACACCGGGGAGCTGTTTTTT.

This rearrangement joins TRBV7-6 to TRBJ1-3; 9 positions match TRBD1. This CDR3 region has 15 residues. Germline V lookup: CDR1 SGHVS, CDR2 FNYEAQ. The V segment lost 5 bases and the J segment 6 bases; nucleotides outside the gene matches: 8. In DNA form, the CDR3 reads TGTGCCAGCAGCCTCGGACAGGGGATCTTAAACACCATATATTTT. This translates into CASSLGQGILNTIYF.

The V gene is TRBV7-8, the J gene TRBJ2-3, with TRBD1 matching over 8 bases. This CDR3 is built from 14 residues. Germline V gives CDR1 SGHVS, CDR2 FQNEAQ. J lost 4 bases, V lost 1 base, and 1 base had no gene match. CDR3 bases: TGTGCCAGCAGCTTAGACAGGGGGTCAGATACGCAGTATTTT. It translates to CASSLDRGSDTQYF.

This clone was detected once. The genes are TRBV9 and TRBJ1-2, with D perhaps TRBD1 (5 bases). Germline V lookup: CDR1 SGDLS, CDR2 YYNGEE. The CDR3 has 15 amino acids. V was trimmed by 0 bases and J by 4 bases, leaving 13 bases between them. This chain's CDR3 is CASSVDAGRSYGYTF. DNA of the CDR3: TGTGCCAGCAGCGTAGATGCGGGGCGGAGCTATGGCTACACCTTC. Drawing the rest from reference TRBV9 and TRBJ1-2, the complete variable domain is DSGVTQTPKHLITATGQRVTLRCSPRSGDLSVYWYQQSLDQGLQFLIQYYNGEERAKGNILERFSAQQFPDLHSELNLSSLELGDSALYFCASSVDAGRSYGYTFGSGTRLTVV.